One sample yielded the 2 T cell receptor beta chains listed below, sequenced in a study of shared clonotypes between healthy human individuals. Naive CD8 cells were CD45RO-negative, positively selected for CCR7, excluding terminally differentiated effector memory CD45RA+ cells. Measured with immunoSEQ multiplex PCR; TCRdb has only the in-frame clones, and not every one. The profile shows around 700,000 clones, 92% of them singletons. The material sequenced was naive CD8+ T cells sorted from blood. The receptors shown here come from a man aged 25 to 45 in good health.

V gene TRBV7-9 combines with J gene TRBJ2-1, with 8 bases matching TRBD2. V dropped 3 bases and J dropped 1; count of bases not matched to a gene: 5. There are 16 residues in the CDR3. Germline V lookup: CDR1 SEHNR, CDR2 FQNEAQ (reference sequence). The CDR3 DNA sequence: TGTGCCAGCAGCTTGGGGCGGGAGGCGTCCTACAATGAGCAGTTCTTC. The encoded protein is CASSLGREASYNEQFF.

This rearrangement joins TRBV19 to TRBJ2-3; D gene uncertain. The germline V gene encodes CDR1 LNHDA and CDR2 SQIVND (reference sequence). V was clipped by 5 bases and J by 4 bases, with 7 bases between them. The CDR3 has 12 amino acids. The CDR3 nucleotides read TGTGCCAGTAGTCCCAAGCCAGATACGCAGTATTTT. It translates to CASSPKPDTQYF.